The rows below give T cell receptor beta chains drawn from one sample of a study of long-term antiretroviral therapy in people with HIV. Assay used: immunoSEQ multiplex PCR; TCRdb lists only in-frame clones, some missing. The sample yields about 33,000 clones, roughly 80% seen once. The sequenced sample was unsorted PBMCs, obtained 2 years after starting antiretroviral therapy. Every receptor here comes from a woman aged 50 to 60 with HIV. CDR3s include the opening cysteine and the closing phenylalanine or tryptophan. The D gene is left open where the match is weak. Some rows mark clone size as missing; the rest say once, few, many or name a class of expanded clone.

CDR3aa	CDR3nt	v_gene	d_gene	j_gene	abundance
CASRQGYTGELFF	TGCGCCAGCAGACAGGGTTACACCGGGGAGCTGTTTTTT	TRBV5-1	-	TRBJ2-2	-
CASSPRGRTSHQPQHF	TGTGCCAGTAGTCCACGCGGACGGACATCCCATCAGCCCCAGCATTTT	TRBV19	-	TRBJ1-5	-
CARSTQGQWTGELFF	TGTGCCAGAAGCACACAGGGTCAGTGGACCGGGGAGCTGTTTTTT	TRBV5-3	-	TRBJ2-2	-
CASSLGRPTDTQYF	TGCGCCAGCAGCCTGGGGCGGCCCACAGATACGCAGTATTTT	TRBV5-1	-	TRBJ2-3	-
CASSSLRDEQFF	TGCGCCAGCAGCTCCCTTAGGGATGAGCAGTTCTTC	TRBV5-1	-	TRBJ2-1	-
CASSYRQGAGELFF	TGTGCCAGCAGTTACAGACAGGGGGCCGGGGAGCTGTTTTTT	TRBV6-5	TRBD1	TRBJ2-2	-
CAISEQNIGEKLFF	TGTGCCATCAGTGAGCAAAATATTGGTGAAAAACTGTTTTTT	TRBV10-3	-	TRBJ1-4	-
CASSQALSHEQFF	TGCGCCAGCAGCCAAGCCCTATCTCATGAGCAGTTCTTC	TRBV4-1	-	TRBJ2-1	-
CASSLEWGFQETQYF	TGCGCCAGCAGCTTGGAATGGGGGTTCCAAGAGACCCAGTACTTC	TRBV5-1	-	TRBJ2-5	-
CASSSRDIGDQPQHF	TGCGCCAGCAGCTCACGGGATATTGGGGACCAGCCCCAGCATTTT	TRBV4-1	-	TRBJ1-5	few
CAWSVSEGGGYTF	TGTGCCTGGAGTGTGTCTGAGGGGGGAGGCTACACCTTC	TRBV30	-	TRBJ1-2	few
CASSLSEGNTIYF	TGCGCCAGCAGCTTGAGTGAAGGAAACACCATATATTTT	TRBV5-1	-	TRBJ1-3	-
CASSLGGVSSPLHF	TGTGCCAGCAGCTTAGGTGGGGTTTCCTCACCCCTCCACTTT	TRBV7-2	-	TRBJ1-6	once
CASSLPLDSPLHF	TGTGCCAGCAGCTTACCCCTAGATTCACCCCTCCACTTT	TRBV11-2	-	TRBJ1-6	-
CAWTSSGNTIYF	TGTGCCTGGACAAGCTCTGGAAACACCATATATTTT	TRBV30	-	TRBJ1-3	-
CASSLGQNTEAFF	TGTGCCAGCAGTCTGGGACAGAACACTGAAGCTTTCTTT	TRBV27	-	TRBJ1-1	few
CASGGAVGELFF	TGTGCCAGCGGGGGGGCTGTCGGGGAGCTGTTTTTT	TRBV27	-	TRBJ2-2	-
CASSPYTGELFF	TGTGCCAGCAGTCCGTACACCGGGGAGCTGTTTTTT	TRBV9	-	TRBJ2-2	-
CASSRKKGHSYEQYF	TGTGCCAGCAGCCGTAAGAAGGGACACTCCTACGAGCAGTACTTC	TRBV6-5	-	TRBJ2-7	few
CASSLGGGTEAFF	TGTGCCAGCAGCTTAGGGGGAGGGACTGAAGCTTTCTTT	TRBV7-9	-	TRBJ1-1	-
CASSLIGLAGGIDEQFF	TGTGCCAGCAGCTTAATCGGGCTAGCGGGGGGCATTGATGAGCAGTTCTTC	TRBV7-3	TRBD2	TRBJ2-1	once
CAISEAPGLAEETQYF	TGTGCCATCAGTGAGGCCCCGGGACTAGCGGAAGAGACCCAGTACTTC	TRBV10-3	TRBD2	TRBJ2-5	-
CASSQVFAGGPTDTQYF	TGCGCCAGCAGCCAAGTTTTCGCGGGGGGTCCCACAGATACGCAGTATTTT	TRBV4-1	TRBD2	TRBJ2-3	-
CSVGPSGVRETQYF	TGCAGCGTTGGCCCTAGCGGGGTCAGGGAGACCCAGTACTTC	TRBV29-1	TRBD2	TRBJ2-5	few
CASSHLIGGTEAFF	TGTGCCAGCAGCCACCTAATAGGGGGCACTGAAGCTTTCTTT	TRBV14	-	TRBJ1-1	-
CASSPRDTVGNTIYF	TGTGCCAGCAGTCCCCGGGACACGGTGGGAAACACCATATATTTT	TRBV6-6	-	TRBJ1-3	-
CASSLKGTGVYNEQFF	TGTGCCAGCAGCTTAAAGGGGACAGGGGTCTACAATGAGCAGTTCTTC	TRBV7-9	TRBD1	TRBJ2-1	-
CASGRVDTQYF	TGTGCTAGTGGTCGTGTGGATACGCAGTATTTT	TRBV12-5	-	TRBJ2-3	-
CASSLSRDHYGYTF	TGTGCCAGCAGCCTCTCCAGGGACCACTATGGCTACACCTTC	TRBV2	-	TRBJ1-2	-
CASSLPQGAYEQYF	TGTGCCAGCAGTTTGCCACAGGGGGCCTACGAGCAGTACTTC	TRBV28	TRBD1	TRBJ2-7	-
CASSAPGLARAGELFF	TGTGCCAGCAGTGCCCCTGGGCTAGCCCGTGCCGGGGAGCTGTTTTTT	TRBV6-1	-	TRBJ2-2	-
CASSPLGSPMNTEAFF	TGTGCCAGCAGCCCCCTTGGCAGTCCGATGAACACTGAAGCTTTCTTT	TRBV9	-	TRBJ1-1	-
CAWKGQGTLSYEQYF	TGTGCCTGGAAAGGACAGGGGACACTCTCCTACGAGCAGTACTTC	TRBV30	TRBD1	TRBJ2-7	-
CASSEAVTAGESYEQYF	TGTGCCAGCAGTGAAGCGGTCACGGCGGGGGAGTCCTACGAGCAGTACTTC	TRBV6-1	TRBD2	TRBJ2-7	-
CASSLGIPVSGTEAFF	TGTGCCAGCAGCTTAGGTATCCCGGTCTCCGGCACTGAAGCTTTCTTT	TRBV7-9	-	TRBJ1-1	-
CASSVHGQETQYF	TGTGCCAGCAGCGTTCACGGACAAGAGACCCAGTACTTC	TRBV5-5	-	TRBJ2-5	-
CASSPRQGRNQPQHF	TGTGCCAGCAGCCCCCGACAGGGGAGGAATCAGCCCCAGCATTTT	TRBV9	TRBD1	TRBJ1-5	-
CASSWVAGELFF	TGTGCCAGCAGCTGGGTAGCCGGGGAGCTGTTTTTT	TRBV7-3	-	TRBJ2-2	-
CASSSEGYYGYTF	TGTGCCAGCAGTTCCGAGGGATACTATGGCTACACCTTC	TRBV4-2	-	TRBJ1-2	-
CASSHEGRGSGSTEAFF	TGTGCCAGCTCACATGAGGGACGAGGGAGTGGGAGCACTGAAGCTTTCTTT	TRBV18	-	TRBJ1-1	-
CASSLRSYGEVLETQYF	TGTGCCAGCAGCTTACGGAGTTACGGGGAGGTTTTGGAGACCCAGTACTTC	TRBV13	-	TRBJ2-5	-
CASSPDNTDTQYF	TGCGCCAGCAGCCCAGATAACACAGATACGCAGTATTTT	TRBV5-1	-	TRBJ2-3	-
CASSAQGRGRDTQYF	TGTGCCAGCAGCGCACAGGGTAGAGGGAGAGATACGCAGTATTTT	TRBV28	-	TRBJ2-3	-
CASSLRSGGERDTQYF	TGTGCCAGCAGCCTGCGTAGCGGGGGCGAACGAGATACGCAGTATTTT	TRBV4-2	TRBD2	TRBJ2-3	-
CASSLGAGGLGVQYF	TGTGCCAGCAGCTTGGGAGCGGGGGGGCTAGGAGTCCAGTACTTC	TRBV5-6	TRBD2	TRBJ2-5	-
CASSFQGPGSPLHF	TGTGCCAGCAGTTTCCAAGGGCCAGGTTCACCCCTCCACTTT	TRBV27	-	TRBJ1-6	-
CASSYHRGYSNQPQHF	TGTGCCAGTAGTTACCACAGGGGTTATAGCAATCAGCCCCAGCATTTT	TRBV19	TRBD1	TRBJ1-5	-
CASSVDRGMETQYF	TGTGCCAGCAGCGTGGACAGGGGAATGGAGACCCAGTACTTC	TRBV9	TRBD1	TRBJ2-5	-
CASSFGVGTEAFF	TGCGCCAGCAGCTTCGGGGTTGGCACTGAAGCTTTCTTT	TRBV5-1	-	TRBJ1-1	-